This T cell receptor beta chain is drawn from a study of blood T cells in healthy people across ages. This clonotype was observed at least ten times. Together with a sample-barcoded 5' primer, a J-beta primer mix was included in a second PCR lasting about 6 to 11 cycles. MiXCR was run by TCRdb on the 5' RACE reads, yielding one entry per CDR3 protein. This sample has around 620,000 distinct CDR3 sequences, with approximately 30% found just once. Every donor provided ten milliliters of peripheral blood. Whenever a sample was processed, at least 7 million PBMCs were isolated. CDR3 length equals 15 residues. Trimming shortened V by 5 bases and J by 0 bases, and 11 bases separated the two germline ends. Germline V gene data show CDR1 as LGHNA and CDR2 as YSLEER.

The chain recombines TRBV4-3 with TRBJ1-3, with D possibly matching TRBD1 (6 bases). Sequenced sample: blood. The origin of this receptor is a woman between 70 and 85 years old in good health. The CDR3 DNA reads TGCGCCAGCAGCAGAGGACAGTCCTCTGGAAACACCATATATTTT. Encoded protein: CASSRGQSSGNTIYF.